One and the same sample provided the 8 T cell receptor beta chains below, sequenced in a study of blood T cells in healthy people across ages. Through a sample-barcoded 5' primer and a J-beta primer mix, a second PCR was run for about 6 to 12 cycles. One entry per CDR3 protein, called by TCRdb with MiXCR from the 5' RACE reads. The data show 800,000 to 950,000 distinct CDR3 sequences, almost 30% seen once. These data also formed part of another study, on T cells of mothers and their children.

Sequencing was done on a sample of blood. Receptor source: a woman in her forties in good health.

This clonotype was recorded a few times. CDR3 sequence reads: CASSDTRVGTYNEQFF. CDR3 in DNA: TGTGCCAGCAGCGATACCCGAGTGGGAACCTACAATGAGCAGTTCTTC. The chain is built from TRBV11-3 and TRBJ2-1, with no clear D. CDR3 length: 16 amino acids. CDR1 and CDR2 from the germline V gene are SGHNT and YENEEA. Between the trimmed V and J ends, which lost 5 bases and 2 bases, there was a span of 16 bases.

This chain links TRBV7-2 with TRBJ2-5; a possible D gene is TRBD2 (6 bases). The CDR3 is 15 amino acids. With 1 base removed from V and 11 bases from J, the gap between germline ends came to 20 bases. CDR1 and CDR2 (germline): SGHTA, FQGNSA. The CDR3 DNA is TGTGCCAGCAGCTTAGGGAGCGGCGGGGCTAGAGAGCAGTACTTC. Translated, it gives CASSLGSGGAREQYF.

The V gene is TRBV18, the J gene TRBJ1-1; 7 bases map to TRBD1. The CDR3 has 16 amino acids. Germline trimming cut 1 base from V and 1 base from J; bases unmatched to any gene: 6. CDR1 KGHSH and CDR2 LQKENI come from the germline V gene. Here the CDR3 DNA reads TGTGCCAGCTCACCACGAGGAGGGGACAGGAACACTGAAGCTTTCTTT. Translated: CASSPRGGDRNTEAFF. Using reference TRBV18 and TRBJ1-1 for the parts outside the CDR3, the full variable domain is NAGVMQNPRHLVRRRGQEARLRCSPMKGHSHVYWYRQLPEEGLKFMVYLQKENIIDESGMPKERFSAEFPKEGPSILRIQQVVRGDSAAYFCASSPRGGDRNTEAFFGQGTRLTVV.

This clonotype was found many times. The chain joins TRBV30 to TRBJ2-1; 12 nucleotides agree with TRBD1. The CDR3 runs 14 residues. The V and J ends lost 5 bases and 7 bases, in that order; junction bases with no gene match: 6. Germline values: CDR1 GTSNPN, CDR2 SVGIG (reference sequence). As DNA, the CDR3 is TGTGCCTGGTTGCGGGACAGGGGGCCTAATGAGCAGTTCTTC. Translated: CAWLRDRGPNEQFF.

This clonotype was observed many times. The rearrangement joins TRBV7-9 to TRBJ2-6, with 11 positions matching TRBD1. Trimming took 5 bases from V and 0 from J; bases not matched to a gene: 6. The CDR3 loop spans 18 amino acids. Germline-derived CDR1 and CDR2 are SEHNR and FQNEAQ (reference sequence). CDR3 nucleotide sequence: TGTGCCAGCAGCGCGGACAGGGGGCTTCACTCTGGGGCCAACGTCCTGACTTTC. The encoded protein is CASSADRGLHSGANVLTF.

The CDR3: CASGVDGGTDTQYF. In DNA form, the CDR3 reads TGTGCCAGCGGCGTCGACGGTGGCACAGATACGCAGTATTTT. The rearrangement uses TRBV7-2 and TRBJ2-3; no definite D call. V lost 8 bases and J lost 1, with 13 bases in between. The CDR3 extends over 14 amino acids. CDR1 and CDR2 (germline): SGHTA, FQGNSA.

This clonotype was counted between two and nine times. The V and J genes are TRBV2 and TRBJ1-2, with unresolved D. The CDR3 extends over 12 amino acids. The germline gives CDR1 SNHLY, CDR2 FYNNEI. Trimming left V 4 bases short and J 3 bases short, with 6 bases between. CDR3 amino acids: CASSGADYGYTF. CDR3 DNA sequence: TGTGCCAGCAGTGGGGCGGACTATGGCTACACCTTC. The full variable domain, in which reference TRBV2 and TRBJ1-2 provide the parts outside the CDR3, is EPEVTQTPSHQVTQMGQEVILRCVPISNHLYFYWYRQILGQKVEFLVSFYNNEISEKSEIFDDQFSVERPDGSNFTLKIRSTKLEDSAMYFCASSGADYGYTFGSGTRLTVV.

In this sample, this clonotype turned up a few times. The rearrangement joins TRBV29-1 to TRBJ2-3; the D is unclear. The CDR3 covers 12 residues. From germline, CDR1 is SQVTM and CDR2 ANQGSEA. The CDR3 DNA reads as TGCAACGTCTCGGAGCTCACAGATACGCAGTATTTT. The encoded protein is CNVSELTDTQYF.